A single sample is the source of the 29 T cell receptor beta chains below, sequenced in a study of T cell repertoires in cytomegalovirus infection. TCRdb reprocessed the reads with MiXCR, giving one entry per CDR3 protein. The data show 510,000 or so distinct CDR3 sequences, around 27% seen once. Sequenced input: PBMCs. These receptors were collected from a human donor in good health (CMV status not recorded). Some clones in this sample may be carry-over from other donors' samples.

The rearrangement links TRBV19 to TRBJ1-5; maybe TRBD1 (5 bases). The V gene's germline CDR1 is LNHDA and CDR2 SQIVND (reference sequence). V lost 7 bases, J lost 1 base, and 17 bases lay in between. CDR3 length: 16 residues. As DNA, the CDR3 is TGTGCCAGTACCGTGACCGCAGGGTTCAGCAATCAGCCCCAGCATTTT. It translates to CASTVTAGFSNQPQHF.

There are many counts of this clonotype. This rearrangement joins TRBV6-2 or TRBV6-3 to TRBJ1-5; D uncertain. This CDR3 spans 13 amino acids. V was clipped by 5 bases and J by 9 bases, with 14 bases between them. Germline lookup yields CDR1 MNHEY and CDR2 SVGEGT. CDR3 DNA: TGTGCCAGCAGTGCAGCGTCGGGATGGCCCCAGCATTTT. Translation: CASSAASGWPQHF.

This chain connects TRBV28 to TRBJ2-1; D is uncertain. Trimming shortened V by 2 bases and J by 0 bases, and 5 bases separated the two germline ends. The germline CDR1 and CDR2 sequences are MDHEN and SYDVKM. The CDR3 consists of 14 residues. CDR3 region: CASSLGISYNEQFF. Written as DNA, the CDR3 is TGTGCCAGCAGTTTAGGTATCTCCTACAATGAGCAGTTCTTC.

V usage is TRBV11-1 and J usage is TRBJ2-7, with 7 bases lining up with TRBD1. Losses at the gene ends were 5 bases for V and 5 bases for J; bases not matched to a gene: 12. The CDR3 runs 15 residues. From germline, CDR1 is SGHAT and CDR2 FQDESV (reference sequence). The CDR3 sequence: CASSQPGQASDEQYF. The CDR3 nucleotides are TGTGCCAGCAGCCAACCTGGACAGGCGTCCGACGAGCAGTACTTC.

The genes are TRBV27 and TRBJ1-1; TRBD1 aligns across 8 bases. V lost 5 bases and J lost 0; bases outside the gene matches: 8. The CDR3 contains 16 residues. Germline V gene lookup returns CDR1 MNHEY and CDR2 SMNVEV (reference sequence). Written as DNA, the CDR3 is TGTGCCAGCAGTCTACTACGACAGGGGTTGAACACTGAAGCTTTCTTT. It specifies CASSLLRQGLNTEAFF.

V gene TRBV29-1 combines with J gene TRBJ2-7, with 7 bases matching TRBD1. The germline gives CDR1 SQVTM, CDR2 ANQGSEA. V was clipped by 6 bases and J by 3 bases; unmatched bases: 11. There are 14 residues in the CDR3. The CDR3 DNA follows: TGCAGCGTGACCTCAGGGGGAACGGGCTACGAGCAGTACTTC. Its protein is CSVTSGGTGYEQYF.

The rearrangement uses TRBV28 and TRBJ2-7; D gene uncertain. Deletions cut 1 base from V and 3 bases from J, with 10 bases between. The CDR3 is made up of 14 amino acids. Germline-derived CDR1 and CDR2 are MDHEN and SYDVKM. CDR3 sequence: CASSLSGQHYEQYF. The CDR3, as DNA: TGTGCCAGCAGTTTATCGGGTCAGCACTACGAGCAGTACTTC.

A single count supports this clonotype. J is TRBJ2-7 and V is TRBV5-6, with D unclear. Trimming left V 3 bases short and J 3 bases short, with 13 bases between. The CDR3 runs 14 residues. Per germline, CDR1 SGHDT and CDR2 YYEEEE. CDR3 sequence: CASSSWPTVYEQYV. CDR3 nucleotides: TGTGCCAGCAGCTCCTGGCCCACAGTCTACGAGCAGTACGTC.

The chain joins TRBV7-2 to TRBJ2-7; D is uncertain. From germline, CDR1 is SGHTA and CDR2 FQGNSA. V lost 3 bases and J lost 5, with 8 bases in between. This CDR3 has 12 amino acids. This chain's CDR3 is CASSFGFDEQYF. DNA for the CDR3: TGTGCCAGCAGCTTTGGGTTTGACGAGCAGTACTTC.

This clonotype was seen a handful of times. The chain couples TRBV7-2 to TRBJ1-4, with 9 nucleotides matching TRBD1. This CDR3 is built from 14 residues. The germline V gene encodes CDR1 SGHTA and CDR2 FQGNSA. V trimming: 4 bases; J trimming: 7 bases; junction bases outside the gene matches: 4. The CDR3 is CASSWTGVGEKLFF. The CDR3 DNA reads TGTGCCAGCAGCTGGACAGGGGTGGGTGAAAAACTGTTTTTT.

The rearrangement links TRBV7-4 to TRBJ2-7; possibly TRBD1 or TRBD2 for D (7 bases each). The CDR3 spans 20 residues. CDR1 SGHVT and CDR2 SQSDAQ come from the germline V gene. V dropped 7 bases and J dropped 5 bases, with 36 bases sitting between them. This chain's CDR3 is CASIPGGARSQGFIGNEQYF. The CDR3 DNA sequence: TGTGCCAGCATCCCAGGGGGGGCAAGGAGTCAGGGGTTTATTGGAAACGAGCAGTACTTC.

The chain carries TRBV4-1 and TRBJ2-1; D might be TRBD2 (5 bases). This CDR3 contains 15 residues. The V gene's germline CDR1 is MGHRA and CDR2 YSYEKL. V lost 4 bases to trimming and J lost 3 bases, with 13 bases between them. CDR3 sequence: CASSPSPLNYNEQFF. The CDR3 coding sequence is TGCGCCAGCAGCCCTAGCCCCCTTAACTACAATGAGCAGTTCTTC.

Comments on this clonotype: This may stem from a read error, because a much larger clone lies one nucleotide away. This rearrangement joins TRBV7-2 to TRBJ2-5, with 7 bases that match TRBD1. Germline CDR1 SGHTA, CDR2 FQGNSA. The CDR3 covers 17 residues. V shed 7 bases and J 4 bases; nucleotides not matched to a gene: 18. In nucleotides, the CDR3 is TGTGCCAGCACCACCTCCAGGGACAGTCGATACCGAGAGACCCAGTACTTC. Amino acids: CASTTSRDSRYRETQYF.

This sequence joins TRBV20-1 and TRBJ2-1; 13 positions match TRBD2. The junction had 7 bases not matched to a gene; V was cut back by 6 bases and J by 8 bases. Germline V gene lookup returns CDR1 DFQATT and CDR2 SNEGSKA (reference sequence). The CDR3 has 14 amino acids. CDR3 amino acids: CSAERTSGSDEQFF. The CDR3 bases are TGCAGTGCGGAGAGGACTAGCGGGAGCGATGAGCAGTTCTTC.

The CDR3 coding sequence is TGCGCCAGCAGCCAAGAATCAGGGGCCAAAGAAGCTTTCTTT. Encoded protein: CASSQESGAKEAFF. The chain is built from TRBV4-3 and TRBJ1-1, with a weak D call TRBD1 (6 bases). This CDR3 has 14 amino acids. Germline V lookup: CDR1 LGHNA, CDR2 YSLEER. V shed 0 bases and J shed 8 bases, with 13 bases lying between them.

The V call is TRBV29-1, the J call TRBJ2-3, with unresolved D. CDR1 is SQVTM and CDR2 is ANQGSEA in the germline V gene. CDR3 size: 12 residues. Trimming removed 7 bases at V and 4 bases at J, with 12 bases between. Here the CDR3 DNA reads TGCAGCGCCGAAGGTCTGGCAGATACGCAGTATTTT. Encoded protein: CSAEGLADTQYF.

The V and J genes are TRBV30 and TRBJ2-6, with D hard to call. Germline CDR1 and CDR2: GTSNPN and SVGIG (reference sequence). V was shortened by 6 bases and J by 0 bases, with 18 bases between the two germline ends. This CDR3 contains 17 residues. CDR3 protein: CACLGIPGASGANVLTF. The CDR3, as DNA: TGTGCCTGCCTTGGGATACCCGGCGCCTCTGGGGCCAACGTCCTGACTTTC.

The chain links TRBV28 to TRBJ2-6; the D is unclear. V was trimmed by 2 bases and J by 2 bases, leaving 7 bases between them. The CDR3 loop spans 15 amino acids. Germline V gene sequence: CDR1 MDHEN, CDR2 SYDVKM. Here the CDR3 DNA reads TGTGCCAGCAGTTTACAGACGCCTGGGGCCAACGTCCTGACTTTC. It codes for CASSLQTPGANVLTF.

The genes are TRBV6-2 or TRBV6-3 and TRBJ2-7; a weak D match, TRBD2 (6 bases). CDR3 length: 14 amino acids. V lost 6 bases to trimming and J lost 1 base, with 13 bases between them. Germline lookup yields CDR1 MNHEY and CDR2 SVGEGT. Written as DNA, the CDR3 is TGTGCCAGCAGAGCGTATCGGGGGTCCTACGAGCAGTACGTC. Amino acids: CASRAYRGSYEQYV.

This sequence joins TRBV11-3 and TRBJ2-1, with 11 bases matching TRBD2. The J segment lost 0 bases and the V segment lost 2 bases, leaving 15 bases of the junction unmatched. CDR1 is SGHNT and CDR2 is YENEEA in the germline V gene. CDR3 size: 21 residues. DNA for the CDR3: TGTGCCAGCAGCTTAAGGTGGCCGGGACTAGCGGTTGTTAACTCCTACAATGAGCAGTTCTTC. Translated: CASSLRWPGLAVVNSYNEQFF.

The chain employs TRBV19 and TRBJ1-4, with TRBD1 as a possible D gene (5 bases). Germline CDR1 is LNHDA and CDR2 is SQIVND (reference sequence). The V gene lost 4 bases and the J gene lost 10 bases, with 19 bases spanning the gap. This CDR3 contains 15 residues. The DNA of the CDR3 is TGTGCCAGTAGTACGGGACGGGAATACTCTGGAAAACTGTTTTTT. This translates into CASSTGREYSGKLFF.

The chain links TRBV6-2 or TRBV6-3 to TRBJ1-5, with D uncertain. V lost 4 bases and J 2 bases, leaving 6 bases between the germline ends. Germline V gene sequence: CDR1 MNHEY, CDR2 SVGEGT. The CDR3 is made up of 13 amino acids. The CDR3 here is CASSSLGNQPQHF. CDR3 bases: TGTGCCAGCAGTTCCCTAGGCAATCAGCCCCAGCATTTT.

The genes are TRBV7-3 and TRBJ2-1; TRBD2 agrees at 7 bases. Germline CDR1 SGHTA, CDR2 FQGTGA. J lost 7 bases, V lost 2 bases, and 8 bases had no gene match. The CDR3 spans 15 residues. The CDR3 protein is CASSLLATSSNEQFF. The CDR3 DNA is TGTGCCAGCAGCTTACTAGCGACTAGCAGTAATGAGCAGTTCTTC.

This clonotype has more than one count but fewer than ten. The CDR3 protein is CASSPGLGRFNEQFF. In nucleotides, the CDR3 is TGTGCCAGCAGCCCCGGGCTAGGTAGATTCAATGAGCAGTTCTTC. J is TRBJ2-1 and V is TRBV6-1; D unclear. Trimming pared 6 bases from V and 6 bases from J, leaving 18 bases between. Per the germline V gene, CDR1 is MNHNS and CDR2 is SASEGT. CDR3 size: 15 residues.

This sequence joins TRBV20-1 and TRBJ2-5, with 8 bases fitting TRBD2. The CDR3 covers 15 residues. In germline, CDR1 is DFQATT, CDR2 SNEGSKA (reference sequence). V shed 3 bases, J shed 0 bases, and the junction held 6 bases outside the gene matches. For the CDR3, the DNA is TGCAGTGCTAGTTTAACGGGAGGGAACCAAGAGACCCAGTACTTC. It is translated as CSASLTGGNQETQYF.

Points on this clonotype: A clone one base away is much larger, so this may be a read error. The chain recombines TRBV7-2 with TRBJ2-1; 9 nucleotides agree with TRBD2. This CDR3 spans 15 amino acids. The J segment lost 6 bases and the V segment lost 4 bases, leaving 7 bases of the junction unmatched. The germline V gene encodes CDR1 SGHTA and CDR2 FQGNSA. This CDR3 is CASSSHLAGRNEQFF. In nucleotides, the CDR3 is TGTGCCAGCAGCTCCCACCTAGCGGGACGCAATGAGCAGTTCTTC.

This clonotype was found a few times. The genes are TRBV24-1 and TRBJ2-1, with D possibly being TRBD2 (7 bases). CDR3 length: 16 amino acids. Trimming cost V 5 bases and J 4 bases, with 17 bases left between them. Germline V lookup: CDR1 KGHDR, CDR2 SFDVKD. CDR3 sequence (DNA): TGTGCCACCAGTGCCCTGGGGGCGCGGGAGTACAATGAGCAGTTCTTC. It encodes CATSALGAREYNEQFF.

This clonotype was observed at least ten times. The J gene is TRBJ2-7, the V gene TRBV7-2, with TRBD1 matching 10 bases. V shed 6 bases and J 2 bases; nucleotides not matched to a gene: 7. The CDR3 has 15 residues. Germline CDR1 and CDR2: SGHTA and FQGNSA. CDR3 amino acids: CASSLAGTGAYEQYF. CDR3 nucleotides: TGTGCCAGCAGTCTAGCCGGGACAGGGGCCTACGAGCAGTACTTC. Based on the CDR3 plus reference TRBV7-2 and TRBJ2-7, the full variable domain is GAGVSQSPSNKVTEKGKDVELRCDPISGHTALYWYRQSLGQGLEFLIYFQGNSAPDKSGLPSDRFSAERTGGSVSTLTIQRTQQEDSAVYLCASSLAGTGAYEQYFGPGTRLTVT.

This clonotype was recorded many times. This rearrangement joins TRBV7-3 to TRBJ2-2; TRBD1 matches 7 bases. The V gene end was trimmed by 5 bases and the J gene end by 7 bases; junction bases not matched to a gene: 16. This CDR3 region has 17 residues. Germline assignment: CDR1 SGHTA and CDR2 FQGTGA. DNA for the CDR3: TGTGCCAGCAGCCAAACCTCCTTTGACAGGGTTGGCGGGGAGCTGTTTTTT. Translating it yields CASSQTSFDRVGGELFF.